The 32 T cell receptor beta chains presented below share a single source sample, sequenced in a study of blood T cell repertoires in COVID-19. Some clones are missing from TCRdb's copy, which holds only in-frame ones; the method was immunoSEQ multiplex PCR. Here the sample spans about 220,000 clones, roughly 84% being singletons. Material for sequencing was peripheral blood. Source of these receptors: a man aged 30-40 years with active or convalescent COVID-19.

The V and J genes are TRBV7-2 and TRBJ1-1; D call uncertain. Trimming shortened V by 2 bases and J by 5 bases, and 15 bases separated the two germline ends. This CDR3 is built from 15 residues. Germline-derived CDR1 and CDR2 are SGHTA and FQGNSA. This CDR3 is CASSLLTARETEAFF. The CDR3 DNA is TGTGCCAGCAGCTTATTAACTGCAAGGGAGACTGAAGCTTTCTTT.

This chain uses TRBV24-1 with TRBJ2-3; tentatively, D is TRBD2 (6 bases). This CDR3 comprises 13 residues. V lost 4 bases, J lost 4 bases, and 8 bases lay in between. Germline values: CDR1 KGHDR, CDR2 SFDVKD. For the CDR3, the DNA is TGTGCCACCAGTGAACCGGGGGCAGATACGCAGTATTTT. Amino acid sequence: CATSEPGADTQYF.

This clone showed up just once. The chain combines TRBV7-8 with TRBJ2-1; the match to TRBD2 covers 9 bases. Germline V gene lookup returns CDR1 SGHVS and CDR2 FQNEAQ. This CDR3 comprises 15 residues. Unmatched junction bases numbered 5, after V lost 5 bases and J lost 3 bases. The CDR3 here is CASSPTTSGYNEQFF. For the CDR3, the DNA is TGTGCCAGCAGCCCAACGACTAGCGGCTACAATGAGCAGTTCTTC.

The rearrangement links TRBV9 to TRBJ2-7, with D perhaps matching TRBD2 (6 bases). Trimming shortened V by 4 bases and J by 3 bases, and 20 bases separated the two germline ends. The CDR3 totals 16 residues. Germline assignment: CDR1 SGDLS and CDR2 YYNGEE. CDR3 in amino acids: CASSPGAGRGLYEQYF. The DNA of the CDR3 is TGTGCCAGCAGCCCAGGTGCTGGGCGGGGCCTCTACGAGCAGTACTTC.

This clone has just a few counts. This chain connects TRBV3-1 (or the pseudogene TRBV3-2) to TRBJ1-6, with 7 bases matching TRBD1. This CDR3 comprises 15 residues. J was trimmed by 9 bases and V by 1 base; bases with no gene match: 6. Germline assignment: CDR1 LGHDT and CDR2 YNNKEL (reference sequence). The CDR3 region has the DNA TGTGCCAGCAGCCAAGCTTTCAACAGGGGTTCACCCCTCCACTTT. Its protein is CASSQAFNRGSPLHF.

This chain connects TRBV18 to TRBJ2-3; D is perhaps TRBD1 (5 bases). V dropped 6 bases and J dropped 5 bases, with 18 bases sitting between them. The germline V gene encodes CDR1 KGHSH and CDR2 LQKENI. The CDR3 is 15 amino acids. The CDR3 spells CASSRTVGARDTQYF. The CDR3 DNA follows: TGTGCCAGCTCTCGGACCGTAGGGGCTCGAGATACGCAGTATTTT.

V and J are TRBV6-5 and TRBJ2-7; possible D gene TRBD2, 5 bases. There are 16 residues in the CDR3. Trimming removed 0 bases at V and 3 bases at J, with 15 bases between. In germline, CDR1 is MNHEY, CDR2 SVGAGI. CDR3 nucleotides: TGTGCCAGCAGTTACTCCCGGGATTTAGCCCGCTACGAGCAGTACTTC. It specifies CASSYSRDLARYEQYF.

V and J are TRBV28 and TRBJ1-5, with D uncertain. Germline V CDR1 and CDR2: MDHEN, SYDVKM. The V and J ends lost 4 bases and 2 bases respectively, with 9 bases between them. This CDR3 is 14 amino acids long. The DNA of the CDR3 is TGTGCCAGCAGTTCGGACGGGGGCAATCAGCCCCAGCATTTT. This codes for CASSSDGGNQPQHF.

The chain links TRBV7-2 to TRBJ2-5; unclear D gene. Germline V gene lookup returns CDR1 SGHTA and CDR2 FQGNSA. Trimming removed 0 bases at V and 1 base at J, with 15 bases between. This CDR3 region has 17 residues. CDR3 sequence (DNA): TGTGCCAGCAGCTTAGCGCTAATAATCAACGGCCAAGAGACCCAGTACTTC. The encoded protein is CASSLALIINGQETQYF.

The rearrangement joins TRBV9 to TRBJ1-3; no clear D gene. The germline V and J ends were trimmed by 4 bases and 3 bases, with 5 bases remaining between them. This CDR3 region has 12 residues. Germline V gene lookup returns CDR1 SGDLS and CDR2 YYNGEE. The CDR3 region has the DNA TGTGCCAGCAGCCCTTATGGAAACACCATATATTTT. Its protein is CASSPYGNTIYF.

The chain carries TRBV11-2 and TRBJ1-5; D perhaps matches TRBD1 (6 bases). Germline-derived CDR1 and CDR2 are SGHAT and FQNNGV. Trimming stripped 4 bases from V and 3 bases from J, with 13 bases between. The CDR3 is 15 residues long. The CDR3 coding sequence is TGTGCCAGCAGCTCCGGGGGGGCCCCCAATCAGCCCCAGCATTTT. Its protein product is CASSSGGAPNQPQHF.

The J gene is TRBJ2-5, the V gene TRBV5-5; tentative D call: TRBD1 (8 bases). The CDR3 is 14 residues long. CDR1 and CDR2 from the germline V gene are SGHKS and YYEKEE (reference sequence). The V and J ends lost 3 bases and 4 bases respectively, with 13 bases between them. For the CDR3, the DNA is TGTGCCAGCAGCTCCACAGGGGGGGGAGAGACCCAGTACTTC. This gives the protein CASSSTGGGETQYF.

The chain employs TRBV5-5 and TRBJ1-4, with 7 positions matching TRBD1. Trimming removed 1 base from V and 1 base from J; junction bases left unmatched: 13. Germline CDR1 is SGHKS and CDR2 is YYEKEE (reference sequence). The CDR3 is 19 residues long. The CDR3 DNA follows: TGTGCCAGCAGCTTGTGGAGGACAGGACTTGGAGGAACTAATGAAAAACTGTTTTTT. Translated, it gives CASSLWRTGLGGTNEKLFF. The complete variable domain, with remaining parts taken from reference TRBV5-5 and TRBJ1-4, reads DAGVTQSPTHLIKTRGQQVTLRCSPISGHKSVSWYQQVLGQGPQFIFQYYEKEERGRGNFPDRFSARQFPNYSSELNVNALLLGDSALYLCASSLWRTGLGGTNEKLFFGSGTQLSVL.

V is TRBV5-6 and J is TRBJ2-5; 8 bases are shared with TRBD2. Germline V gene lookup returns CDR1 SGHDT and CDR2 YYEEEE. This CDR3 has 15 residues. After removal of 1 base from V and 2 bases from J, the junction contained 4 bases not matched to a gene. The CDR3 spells CASSLRTGGQETQYF. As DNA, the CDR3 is TGTGCCAGCAGCTTGAGAACGGGGGGGCAAGAGACCCAGTACTTC.

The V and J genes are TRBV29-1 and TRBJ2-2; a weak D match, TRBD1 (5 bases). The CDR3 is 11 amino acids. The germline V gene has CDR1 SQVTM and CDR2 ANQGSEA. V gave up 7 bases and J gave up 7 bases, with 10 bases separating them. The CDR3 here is CSAKTVGELFF. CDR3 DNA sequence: TGCAGCGCCAAGACAGTCGGGGAGCTGTTTTTT.

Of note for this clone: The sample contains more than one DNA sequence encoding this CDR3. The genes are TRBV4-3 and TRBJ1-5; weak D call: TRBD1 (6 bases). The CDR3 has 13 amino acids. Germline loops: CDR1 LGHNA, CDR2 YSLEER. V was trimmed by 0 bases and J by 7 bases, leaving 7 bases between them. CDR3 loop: CASSQDRGQPQHF. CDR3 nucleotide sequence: TGCGCCAGCAGCCAAGACAGGGGACAGCCCCAGCATTTT.

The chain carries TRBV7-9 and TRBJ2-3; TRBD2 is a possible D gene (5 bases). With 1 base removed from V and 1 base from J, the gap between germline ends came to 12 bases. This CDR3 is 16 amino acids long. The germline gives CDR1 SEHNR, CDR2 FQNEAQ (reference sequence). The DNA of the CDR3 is TGTGCCAGCAGCTTAGATGGTAGCGCCGGCACAGATACGCAGTATTTT. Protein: CASSLDGSAGTDTQYF.

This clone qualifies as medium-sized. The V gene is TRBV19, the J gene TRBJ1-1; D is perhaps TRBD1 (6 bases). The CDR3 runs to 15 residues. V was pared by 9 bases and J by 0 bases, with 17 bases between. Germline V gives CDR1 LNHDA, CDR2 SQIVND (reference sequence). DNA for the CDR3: TGTGCCAGCCAACACCGGGACACTATGAACACTGAAGCTTTCTTT. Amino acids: CASQHRDTMNTEAFF.

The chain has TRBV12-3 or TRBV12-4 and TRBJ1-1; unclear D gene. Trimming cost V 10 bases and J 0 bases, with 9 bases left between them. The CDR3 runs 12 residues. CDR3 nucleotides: TGTGCCACCACGGTGATGAACACTGAAGCTTTCTTT. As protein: CATTVMNTEAFF.

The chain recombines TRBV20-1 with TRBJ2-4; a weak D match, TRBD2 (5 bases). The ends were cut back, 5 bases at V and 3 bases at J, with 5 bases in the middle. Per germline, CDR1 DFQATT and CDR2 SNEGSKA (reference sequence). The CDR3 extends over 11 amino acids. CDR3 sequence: CSAGLKNIQYF. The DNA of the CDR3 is TGCAGTGCTGGACTCAAAAACATTCAGTACTTC.

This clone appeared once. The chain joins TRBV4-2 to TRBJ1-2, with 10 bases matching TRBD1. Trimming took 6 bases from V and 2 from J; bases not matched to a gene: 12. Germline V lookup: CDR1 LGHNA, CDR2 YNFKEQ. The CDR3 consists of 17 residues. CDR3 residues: CASRERQGAGSNYGYTF. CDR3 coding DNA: TGTGCCAGCAGAGAAAGACAGGGGGCCGGGTCAAACTATGGCTACACCTTC.

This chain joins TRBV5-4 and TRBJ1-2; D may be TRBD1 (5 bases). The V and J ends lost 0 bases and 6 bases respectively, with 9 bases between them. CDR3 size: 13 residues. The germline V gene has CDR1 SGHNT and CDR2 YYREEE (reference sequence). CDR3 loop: CASSLGARDGYTF. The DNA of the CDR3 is TGTGCCAGCAGCTTGGGGGCCAGGGATGGCTACACCTTC.

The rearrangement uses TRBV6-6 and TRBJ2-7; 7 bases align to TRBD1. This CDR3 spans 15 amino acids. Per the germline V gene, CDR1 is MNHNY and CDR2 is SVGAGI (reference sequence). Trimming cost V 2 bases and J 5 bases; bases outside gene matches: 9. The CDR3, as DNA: TGTGCCAGCAGTTACACCGAGACAGGGACGGACGAGCAGTACTTC. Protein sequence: CASSYTETGTDEQYF.

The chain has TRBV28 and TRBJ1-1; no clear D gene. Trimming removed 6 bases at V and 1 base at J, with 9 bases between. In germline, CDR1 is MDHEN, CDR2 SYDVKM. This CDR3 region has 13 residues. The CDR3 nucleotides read TGTGCCAGCAGCACCTCTAGGAACACTGAAGCTTTCTTT. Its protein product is CASSTSRNTEAFF. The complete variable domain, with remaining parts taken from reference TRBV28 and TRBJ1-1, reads DVKVTQSSRYLVKRTGEKVFLECVQDMDHENMFWYRQDPGLGLRLIYFSYDVKMKEKGDIPEGYSVSREKKERFSLILESASTNQTSMYLCASSTSRNTEAFFGQGTRLTVV.

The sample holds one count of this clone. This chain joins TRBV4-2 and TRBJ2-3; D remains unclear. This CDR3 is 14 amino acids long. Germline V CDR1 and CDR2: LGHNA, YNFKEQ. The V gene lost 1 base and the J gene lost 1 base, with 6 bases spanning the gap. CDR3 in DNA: TGTGCCAGCAGCCAAGGTACAGGCACAGATACGCAGTATTTT. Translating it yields CASSQGTGTDTQYF.

Here the CDR3 reads CASSQEEGDTYEQYF. The CDR3 DNA follows: TGCGCCAGCAGCCAAGAAGAGGGGGACACCTACGAGCAGTACTTC. The rearrangement uses TRBV4-1 and TRBJ2-7; tentative D call: TRBD1 (6 bases). The CDR3 runs 15 residues. Trimming removed 0 bases at V and 2 bases at J, with 11 bases between. Germline V gene sequence: CDR1 MGHRA, CDR2 YSYEKL.

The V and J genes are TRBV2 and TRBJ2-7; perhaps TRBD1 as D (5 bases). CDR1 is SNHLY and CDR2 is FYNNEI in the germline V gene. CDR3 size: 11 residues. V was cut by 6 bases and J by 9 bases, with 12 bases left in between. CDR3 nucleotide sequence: TGTGCCAGCAGACCCCAGGGCGGGCAGTACTTC. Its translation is CASRPQGGQYF. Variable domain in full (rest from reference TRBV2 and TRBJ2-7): EPEVTQTPSHQVTQMGQEVILRCVPISNHLYFYWYRQILGQKVEFLVSFYNNEISEKSEIFDDQFSVERPDGSNFTLKIRSTKLEDSAMYFCASRPQGGQYFGPGTRLTVT.

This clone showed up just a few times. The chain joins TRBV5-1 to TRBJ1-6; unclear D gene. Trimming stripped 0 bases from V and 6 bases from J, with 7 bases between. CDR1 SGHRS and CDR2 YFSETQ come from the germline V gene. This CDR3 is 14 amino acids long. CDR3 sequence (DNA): TGCGCCAGCAGCTTGGATGCACTTAATTCACCCCTCCACTTT. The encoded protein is CASSLDALNSPLHF.

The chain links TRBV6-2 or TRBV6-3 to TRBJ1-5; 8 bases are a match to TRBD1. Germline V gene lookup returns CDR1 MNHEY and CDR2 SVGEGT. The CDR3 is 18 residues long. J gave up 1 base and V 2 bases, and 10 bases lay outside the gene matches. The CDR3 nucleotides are TGTGCCAGCAGTTACGCGCTTCCAGGGGGCAGGAGCAATCAGCCCCAGCATTTT. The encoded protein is CASSYALPGGRSNQPQHF.

This CDR3 reads CASSGGSAPLHF. As DNA, the CDR3 is TGTGCCAGCAGTGGCGGGTCCGCTCCCCTCCACTTT. The V call is TRBV9, the J call TRBJ1-6, with D unclear. Trimming stripped 5 bases from V and 13 bases from J, with 13 bases between. From germline, CDR1 is SGDLS and CDR2 YYNGEE. The CDR3 is 12 residues long.

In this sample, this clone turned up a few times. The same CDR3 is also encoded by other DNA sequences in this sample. The CDR3 DNA reads as TGTGCCAGCAGACCTTCAGGGGACAATGAGCAGTTCTTC. This sequence encodes CASRPSGDNEQFF. The rearrangement joins TRBV28 to TRBJ2-1; the D gene is possibly TRBD1 (6 bases). The CDR3 extends over 13 amino acids. Germline CDR1 reads MDHEN; CDR2 reads SYDVKM. The V gene lost 6 bases and the J gene lost 5 bases, with 11 bases spanning the gap. Using reference TRBV28 and TRBJ2-1 for the parts outside the CDR3, the full variable domain is DVKVTQSSRYLVKRTGEKVFLECVQDMDHENMFWYRQDPGLGLRLIYFSYDVKMKEKGDIPEGYSVSREKKERFSLILESASTNQTSMYLCASRPSGDNEQFFGPGTRLTVL.

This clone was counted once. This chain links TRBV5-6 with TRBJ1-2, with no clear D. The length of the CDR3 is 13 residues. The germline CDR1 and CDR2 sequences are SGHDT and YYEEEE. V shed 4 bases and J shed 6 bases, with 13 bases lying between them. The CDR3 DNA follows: TGTGCCAGCAGCCTTAGGGAGAGGGATGGCTACACCTTC. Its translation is CASSLRERDGYTF.